A single sample is the source of the 7 T cell receptor beta chains below, sequenced in a study of OX40 agonist ivuxolimab in advanced cancers. Libraries were prepared by immunoSEQ multiplex PCR; TCRdb keeps only in-frame clonotypes and omits some of them. The sample lists 65,000 to 75,000 clones; about nine tenths were seen once. Source: CD4+ or CD8+ T cells sorted from blood, taken in a trial of the OX40 agonist ivuxolimab. These receptors were taken from an adult with an advanced solid tumor such as melanoma, head and neck, liver or kidney cancer.

The chain links TRBV4-1 to TRBJ2-1; D possibly corresponds to TRBD1 (6 bases). V was trimmed by 0 bases and J by 6 bases, leaving 18 bases between them. This CDR3 is built from 17 residues. The V gene's germline CDR1 is MGHRA and CDR2 YSYEKL. The CDR3 DNA reads TGCGCCAGCAGCCAAGAAGCGATTGGGGGCCGGGGCAATGAGCAGTTCTTC. It codes for CASSQEAIGGRGNEQFF.

The chain has TRBV6-5 and TRBJ2-7; D might be TRBD1 or TRBD2, each matching 5 bases. Germline V lookup: CDR1 MNHEY, CDR2 SVGAGI. Trimming removed 4 bases at V and 6 bases at J, with 7 bases between. The CDR3 is 11 residues long. Here the CDR3 reads CASSSGAEQYF. DNA of the CDR3: TGTGCCAGCAGTTCCGGGGCCGAGCAGTACTTC.

The chain is built from TRBV5-4 and TRBJ2-1; D might be TRBD1 (6 bases). Trimming took off 3 bases at V and 6 bases at J, with 10 bases between the two ends. Germline values: CDR1 SGHNT, CDR2 YYREEE (reference sequence). CDR3 length equals 13 residues. CDR3 region: CASSSQGFNEQFF. As DNA, the CDR3 is TGTGCCAGCAGCTCACAGGGTTTCAATGAGCAGTTCTTC.

This chain joins TRBV6-5 and TRBJ1-5, with D uncertain. V shed 4 bases and J shed 5 bases, with 18 bases lying between them. CDR1 and CDR2 from the germline V gene are MNHEY and SVGAGI. The CDR3 runs to 16 residues. The CDR3 reads CASSSTGGRTDQPQHF. The CDR3 DNA is TGTGCCAGCAGTTCGACGGGAGGGAGAACGGATCAGCCCCAGCATTTT.

The chain recombines TRBV6-1 with TRBJ1-2; TRBD1 aligns across 7 bases. The CDR3 has 14 residues. The germline V gene encodes CDR1 MNHNS and CDR2 SASEGT. The trim removed 10 bases at V and 4 bases at J, leaving 12 bases unmatched. The CDR3 here is CAITSGTVGYGYTF. CDR3 in DNA: TGTGCCATAACTTCCGGGACAGTGGGCTATGGCTACACCTTC.

The chain couples TRBV14 to TRBJ1-1; the D is unclear. CDR1 is SGHDN, CDR2 FVKESK, per germline. The CDR3 is 13 residues long. V gave up 2 bases and J gave up 1 base, with 5 bases separating them. CDR3 in amino acids: CASSQQPNTEAFF. In DNA, the CDR3 is TGTGCCAGCAGCCAACAGCCGAACACTGAAGCTTTCTTT.

A few counts support this clone. The chain's CDR3 is CASISPPGTMSSYNSPLHF. DNA for the CDR3: TGTGCCAGCATATCCCCGCCGGGTACCATGAGCTCCTATAATTCACCCCTCCACTTT. The rearrangement uses TRBV28 and TRBJ1-6; D call uncertain. V gave up 7 bases and J gave up 0 bases, with 22 bases separating them. Germline V lookup: CDR1 MDHEN, CDR2 SYDVKM. CDR3 size: 19 residues.